What follows are 15 T cell receptor beta chains derived from one specimen sequenced in a study of human T cells and chemical hapten exposure (dated by TCRdb to the early 2020s). The library was built by means of RACE. Sequencing took place on a NextSeq 500. TCRdb redid the processing of the public reads, applying fastp at Q25 and MiXCR, and retained in-frame beta chains. Records with the same CDR3 protein are collapsed into one entry carrying the most frequent genes and DNA. The sample table holds under 300,000 distinct CDR3 sequences, of which around 7.7% were seen once. The biggest ten clones account for 1.2% of the sample. Taken with the paper, the label for time point translates to: pre-sensitization, week 0. The treatment or condition tag for this specimen amounts to: therapeutic diphenylcyclopropenone sensitization with weekly scalp DPC. This sample comprised whole blood, obtained in connection with sensitization to the hapten diphenylcyclopropenone (DPC). These receptors originate from a man younger than 35 with alopecia areata. Some clones in this sample may be carry-over from other donors' samples.

V gene TRBV10-1 combines with J gene TRBJ1-1, with unresolved D. Deletions cut 7 bases from V and 4 bases from J, with 16 bases between. This CDR3 has 14 residues. Germline loops: CDR1 WNHNN, CDR2 SYGVQD (reference sequence). As DNA, the CDR3 is TGCGCCAGCAAGTCTGGCGGGGATAGCACTGAAGCTTTCTTT. Translated, it gives CASKSGGDSTEAFF.

This clonotype has a handful of counts. The rearrangement uses TRBV4-1 and TRBJ2-7; D is unresolved. The CDR3 covers 13 residues. CDR1 is MGHRA and CDR2 is YSYEKL in the germline V gene. Trimming shortened V by 0 bases and J by 3 bases, and 6 bases separated the two germline ends. DNA for the CDR3: TGCGCCAGCAGCCAAGACTCTGTCTACGAGCAGTACTTC. Translating it yields CASSQDSVYEQYF.

The chain carries TRBV6-5 and TRBJ1-3, with 7 bases that match TRBD1. Germline loops: CDR1 MNHEY, CDR2 SVGAGI. The CDR3 contains 16 residues. V shed 3 bases and J 6 bases; nucleotides not matched to a gene: 11. CDR3 sequence: CASSYGTASLVNTIYF. The CDR3 coding sequence is TGTGCCAGCAGTTATGGGACAGCCTCTCTGGTAAACACCATATATTTT.

CDR3 bases: TGTGCCAGCAGCTTAAGGGGAGCCTCCTACAATGAGCAGTTCTTC. This encodes CASSLRGASYNEQFF. The chain has TRBV11-2 and TRBJ2-1, with D perhaps being TRBD1 or TRBD2 (5 bases each). Germline V gene sequence: CDR1 SGHAT, CDR2 FQNNGV. This CDR3 contains 15 residues. Trimming took off 2 bases at V and 0 bases at J, with 8 bases between the two ends.

This clonotype was detected ten times or more. The rearrangement links TRBV19 to TRBJ2-1, with TRBD1 identical over 8 bases. V was clipped by 5 bases and J by 5 bases; unmatched bases: 8. The CDR3 spans 15 residues. The germline gives CDR1 LNHDA, CDR2 SQIVND (reference sequence). CDR3 sequence reads: CASSPDRGWDNEQFF. DNA of the CDR3: TGTGCCAGTAGTCCCGACAGGGGTTGGGACAATGAGCAGTTCTTC.

The chain combines TRBV6-6 with TRBJ1-1; D uncertain. The CDR3 has 13 amino acids. Germline CDR1 reads MNHNY; CDR2 reads SVGAGI (reference sequence). V was pared by 2 bases and J by 4 bases, with 8 bases between. This CDR3 reads CASSYIGPTEAFF. Written as DNA, the CDR3 is TGTGCCAGCAGTTACATAGGACCCACTGAAGCTTTCTTT.

This clonotype has a handful of counts. The chain carries TRBV12-3 or TRBV12-4 and TRBJ1-3, with a weak D call TRBD1 (6 bases). V gave up 5 bases and J gave up 0 bases, with 14 bases separating them. The CDR3 spans 16 residues. The CDR3 reads CASSAPTGFSGNTIYF. CDR3 sequence (DNA): TGTGCCAGCAGTGCGCCAACAGGGTTCTCTGGAAACACCATATATTTT.

This clonotype showed up just a few times. The chain recombines TRBV6-2 or TRBV6-3 with TRBJ2-7; 8 bases agree with TRBD1. Germline CDR1 and CDR2: MNHEY and SVGEGT. Losses at the gene ends were 2 bases for V and 2 bases for J; bases not matched to a gene: 5. The CDR3 consists of 15 residues. CDR3 sequence: CASSYRDRGPYEQYV. In DNA, the CDR3 is TGTGCCAGCAGTTACCGTGACAGGGGACCCTACGAGCAGTACGTC.

The V and J genes are TRBV6-7 and TRBJ2-3; D may be TRBD1 (6 bases). TRBV6-7 is flagged as an ORF with uncertain function. This CDR3 contains 15 residues. Trimming stripped 4 bases from V and 1 base from J, with 12 bases between. CDR3 nucleotides: TGTGCCAGCAGTTCGAGGGGGAACCGCACAGATACGCAGTATTTT. Translated, it gives CASSSRGNRTDTQYF.

The genes are TRBV29-1 and TRBJ1-4, with D unresolved. V lost 6 bases, J lost 8 bases, and 22 bases lay in between. This CDR3 has 15 residues. Germline CDR1 is SQVTM and CDR2 is ANQGSEA. This CDR3 is CSVYGEPEGREKLFF. CDR3 nucleotide sequence: TGCAGCGTGTATGGAGAACCGGAGGGTAGGGAAAAACTGTTTTTT.

This clonotype occurred a few times. This chain connects TRBV2 to TRBJ2-1, with TRBD1 matching 9 bases. Germline V gene sequence: CDR1 SNHLY, CDR2 FYNNEI. This CDR3 has 15 residues. Trimming removed 6 bases from V and 7 bases from J; junction bases left unmatched: 10. The CDR3 nucleotides are TGTGCCAGCAGGGAACAGGGGGCGCCAGCAAATGAGCAGTTCTTC. This sequence encodes CASREQGAPANEQFF.

This clonotype was seen only a few times. V and J are TRBV27 and TRBJ1-5, with 11 bases that match TRBD1. Trimming took 10 bases from V and 9 from J; bases not matched to a gene: 8. The CDR3 is made up of 13 amino acids. The germline V gene encodes CDR1 MNHEY and CDR2 SMNVEV (reference sequence). CDR3 residues: CATGTGGHGPQHF. The CDR3 region has the DNA TGTGCCACCGGGACAGGGGGGCATGGGCCCCAGCATTTT.

This clonotype was recorded a few times. V usage is TRBV12-3 or TRBV12-4 and J usage is TRBJ1-6; 7 nucleotides match TRBD1. The J segment lost 14 bases and the V segment lost 3 bases, leaving 7 bases of the junction unmatched. CDR3 length: 13 amino acids. The CDR3 nucleotides read TGTGCCAGCAGTTTTGACAGGGTGAGGACCCTCCACTTT. This codes for CASSFDRVRTLHF.

Only a few counts were recorded for this clonotype. The V gene is TRBV10-3, the J gene TRBJ1-4; 9 positions agree with TRBD1. The CDR3 extends over 15 amino acids. CDR1 is ENHRY and CDR2 is SYGVKD in the germline V gene. The J segment lost 8 bases and the V segment lost 4 bases, leaving 8 bases of the junction unmatched. DNA of the CDR3: TGTGCCATCAGTGGAAGGGGACAGGGTGGAGAAAAACTGTTTTTT. Amino acid sequence: CAISGRGQGGEKLFF.

This sequence joins TRBV9 and TRBJ2-5; 8 positions agree with TRBD1. The CDR3 totals 12 residues. Looked up from germline, CDR1 is SGDLS and CDR2 is YYNGEE. The ends lost 2 bases at V and 13 bases at J; junction bases unmatched: 7. For the CDR3, the DNA is TGTGCCAGCAGCGTCCGACAGGGGTTCTTGTACTTC. It specifies CASSVRQGFLYF.